This T cell receptor (beta chain) was recovered during a study of long-term antiretroviral therapy in people with HIV. Study-wide results and caveats: Among HIV repertoires, CDR3 length ranges were narrower than those of controls.

Germline V lookup: CDR1 MNHEY, CDR2 SMNVEV (reference sequence). This CDR3 region has 13 residues. Deletions cut 3 bases from V and 3 bases from J, with 6 bases between. As concerns this clone: Its target is not known.

Version v3.0 of the immunoSEQ assay was performed at survey level. Profiled with immunoSEQ multiplex PCR; TCRdb holds only in-frame clones, not every one. The table shows under 20,000 clones, with 80% occurring only once. The J gene is TRBJ1-5, the V gene TRBV27; D perhaps matches TRBD1 (5 bases). The TCR comes from a man younger than 35 with HIV. The sample in question was unsorted PBMCs, obtained 0.1 years before starting antiretroviral therapy. CDR3 sequence (DNA): TGTGCCAGCAGTTTGGGACCCAATCAGCCCCAGCATTTT. It is translated as CASSLGPNQPQHF.